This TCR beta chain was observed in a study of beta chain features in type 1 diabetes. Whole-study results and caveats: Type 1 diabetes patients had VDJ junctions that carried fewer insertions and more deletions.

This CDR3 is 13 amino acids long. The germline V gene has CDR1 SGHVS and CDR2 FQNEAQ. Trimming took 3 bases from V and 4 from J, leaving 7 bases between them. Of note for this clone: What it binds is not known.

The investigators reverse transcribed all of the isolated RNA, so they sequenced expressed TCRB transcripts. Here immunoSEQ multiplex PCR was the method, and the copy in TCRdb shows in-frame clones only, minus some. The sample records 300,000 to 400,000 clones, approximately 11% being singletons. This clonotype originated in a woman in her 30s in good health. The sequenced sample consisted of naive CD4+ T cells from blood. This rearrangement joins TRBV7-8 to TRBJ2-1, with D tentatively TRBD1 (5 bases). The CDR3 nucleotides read TGTGCCAGCAGCTTTTCAGGGTACAATGAGCAGTTCTTC. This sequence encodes CASSFSGYNEQFF.